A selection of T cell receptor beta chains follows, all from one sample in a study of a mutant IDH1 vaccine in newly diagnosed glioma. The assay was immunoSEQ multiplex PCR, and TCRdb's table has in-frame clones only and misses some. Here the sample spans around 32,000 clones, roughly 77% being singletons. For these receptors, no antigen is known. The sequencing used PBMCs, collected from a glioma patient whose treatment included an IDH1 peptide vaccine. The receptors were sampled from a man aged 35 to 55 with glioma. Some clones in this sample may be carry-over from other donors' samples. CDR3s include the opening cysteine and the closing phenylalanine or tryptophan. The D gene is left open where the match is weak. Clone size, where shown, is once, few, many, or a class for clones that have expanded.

CDR3 DNA: TGTGCCAGCAGCTTATCCCTGGCGAGGGAGACCCAGTACTTC; CDR3 protein: CASSLSLARETQYF; V gene: TRBV5-5; J gene: TRBJ2-5; clone size: .; D gene: .
CDR3 DNA: TGTGCCTGGGGAGGGCGGCCGTTTAATGAAAAACTGTTTTTT; CDR3 protein: CAWGGRPFNEKLFF; V gene: TRBV30; J gene: TRBJ1-4; clone size: .; D gene: .
CDR3 DNA: TGTGCCAGCAGCTTAACCGGACAGGGGGCGGGGGGCTACACCTTC; CDR3 protein: CASSLTGQGAGGYTF; V gene: TRBV7-9; J gene: TRBJ1-2; clone size: .; D gene: TRBD1
CDR3 DNA: TGTGCCAGCAGCCCCCAGTTGGGACCAGTAGATGGCTACACCTTC; CDR3 protein: CASSPQLGPVDGYTF; V gene: TRBV11-2; J gene: TRBJ1-2; clone size: .; D gene: .
CDR3 DNA: TGTGCCAGCAGTAGGAGGGGAGACCGTCAACCCCTCCACTTT; CDR3 protein: CASSRRGDRQPLHF; V gene: TRBV6-5; J gene: TRBJ1-6; clone size: .; D gene: .
CDR3 DNA: TGCGCCAGCTTATTGGGACTGCAGGGAGATACGCAGTATTTT; CDR3 protein: CASLLGLQGDTQYF; V gene: TRBV5-1; J gene: TRBJ2-3; clone size: .; D gene: .
CDR3 DNA: TGTGCCAGTAGTAGGCAACTCCAAGAGACCCAGTACTTC; CDR3 protein: CASSRQLQETQYF; V gene: TRBV19; J gene: TRBJ2-5; clone size: .; D gene: .
CDR3 DNA: TGTGCCAGCAGCTCATATTGGGCGGGTAGTGGCTACACCTTC; CDR3 protein: CASSSYWAGSGYTF; V gene: TRBV5-6; J gene: TRBJ1-2; clone size: .; D gene: .
CDR3 DNA: TGCGCCAGCAGTGGGCAAGTGAGTCCCGCGGGAGGCCCCTACAATGAGCAGTTCTTC; CDR3 protein: CASSGQVSPAGGPYNEQFF; V gene: TRBV10-1; J gene: TRBJ2-1; clone size: .; D gene: TRBD2
CDR3 DNA: TGTGCCAGCAGCTTAGAGGGGGCTAGCGGGGGGGATGAGCAGTTCTTC; CDR3 protein: CASSLEGASGGDEQFF; V gene: TRBV7-9; J gene: TRBJ2-1; clone size: .; D gene: TRBD2
CDR3 DNA: TGTGCCAGCAGTGAAAGGATTTCCTACGAGCAGTACTTC; CDR3 protein: CASSERISYEQYF; V gene: TRBV2; J gene: TRBJ2-7; clone size: few; D gene: .
CDR3 DNA: TGTGCCAGCAGTTCAGTAGGACCGTCCGGAAACACCATATATTTT; CDR3 protein: CASSSVGPSGNTIYF; V gene: TRBV6-5; J gene: TRBJ1-3; clone size: .; D gene: .
CDR3 DNA: TGCGCCAGCAGCCCGGGAAGTGCCAAAAACATTCAGTACTTC; CDR3 protein: CASSPGSAKNIQYF; V gene: TRBV5-1; J gene: TRBJ2-4; clone size: once; D gene: .